The 5 T cell receptor beta chains presented below share a single source sample, sequenced in a study of T cell responses to AZD1222 COVID-19 vaccine. Profiled with immunoSEQ multiplex PCR; TCRdb holds only in-frame clones, not every one. The table lists 200,000 or so clones, around 93% of them singletons, with about 9% in the top ten. The source was peripheral blood, collected on day 0 of AZD1222 vaccination. The receptors derive from an adult in good health.

The rearrangement links TRBV19 to TRBJ1-5, with D possibly matching TRBD1 (5 bases). Looked up from germline, CDR1 is LNHDA and CDR2 is SQIVND (reference sequence). V dropped 6 bases and J dropped 0 bases, with 12 bases sitting between them. The CDR3 is 15 residues long. The CDR3 protein is CASSQTTVSNQPQHF. The CDR3 region has the DNA TGTGCCAGTAGCCAAACGACAGTTAGCAATCAGCCCCAGCATTTT.

The CDR3 region is CASSFAGQGNEKLFF. The CDR3 DNA reads as TGTGCCAGCAGTTTCGCGGGACAGGGGAATGAAAAACTGTTTTTT. The chain couples TRBV28 to TRBJ1-4; 10 bases agree with TRBD1. CDR3 length: 15 residues. Germline CDR1 and CDR2: MDHEN and SYDVKM. Trimming cost V 3 bases and J 5 bases; bases outside gene matches: 3.

As to this clone: The same CDR3 is also encoded by other DNA sequences in this sample. V and J are TRBV19 and TRBJ1-1, with a possible D match to TRBD1 (5 bases). Germline V gene data show CDR1 as LNHDA and CDR2 as SQIVND (reference sequence). This CDR3 contains 14 residues. Trimming removed 3 bases from V and 1 base from J, with 9 bases in between. CDR3 nucleotide sequence: TGTGCCAGTAGTATTGGAGGGGAGAACACTGAAGCTTTCTTT. Residues: CASSIGGENTEAFF.

This rearrangement joins TRBV6-6 to TRBJ2-1; 10 bases agree with TRBD2. The CDR3 covers 16 residues. Germline V gives CDR1 MNHNY, CDR2 SVGAGI (reference sequence). J gave up 7 bases and V 2 bases, and 8 bases lay outside the gene matches. CDR3 sequence (DNA): TGTGCCAGCAGTTACCCTCTAGCGGGAGTTCGTAATGAGCAGTTCTTC. Encoded protein: CASSYPLAGVRNEQFF.

The chain joins TRBV6-5 to TRBJ2-2; D is perhaps TRBD2 (5 bases). Germline V lookup: CDR1 MNHEY, CDR2 SVGAGI. The V gene lost 8 bases and the J gene lost 1 base, with 11 bases spanning the gap. The CDR3 extends over 14 amino acids. The CDR3 nucleotides are TGTGCCAGCGGGTTAGCGCGGAACACCGGGGAGCTGTTTTTT. Encoded protein: CASGLARNTGELFF.